The entry below gives a single TCR beta chain sequence along with its context. This specimen belongs to a study of somatic mutations in cytotoxic T cells in rheumatoid arthritis. Study at large: Flow sorting yielded some V beta antibody-stained T-cell populations at nearly 100% purity, among them V beta1+ cells sequenced for TCRB.

V lost 5 bases, J lost 6 bases, and 10 bases lay in between. This CDR3 has 13 residues. CDR1 is SGHDN, CDR2 FVKESK, per germline. Sequencing was performed with immunoSEQ multiplex PCR; in TCRdb, only in-frame clones are kept and a portion is missing. This sample has about 20,000 clones, with around 83% found just once. The sequenced sample consisted of CD8+ T cells sorted from blood. The V call is TRBV14, the J call TRBJ2-2; no definite D call. The source of this sequence is a woman aged 50 to 65 in good health. CDR3 protein: CASSYSDPGELFF. Here the CDR3 DNA reads TGTGCCAGCAGCTATTCGGACCCCGGGGAGCTGTTTTTT.